Listed below are T cell receptor beta chains from one sample, sequenced in a study of blood T cell repertoires in COVID-19. TCRdb's table, derived via immunoSEQ multiplex PCR, lists solely in-frame clones and lacks some. Here the sample spans over 45,000 clones, approximately 92% being singletons. Material for sequencing was peripheral blood. The source is a woman in her sixties with COVID-19, enrolled during active disease. The CDR3 runs from the conserved cysteine through the conserved F or W. Each record gives: V gene, D gene, clone size, J gene, CDR3 protein, CDR3 DNA. A D gene is named only where the DNA matches it firmly. The size entry is marked missing in some rows and otherwise reads once, few, many or a size class.

TRBV6-5	-	-	TRBJ2-7	CASSTTRLYEQYF	TGTGCCAGCTCAACCACCAGACTGTACGAGCAGTACTTC
TRBV27	TRBD1	-	TRBJ1-5	CASSQDRGPNQPQHF	TGTGCCAGCTCACAGGACAGGGGGCCGAATCAGCCCCAGCATTTT
TRBV14	-	-	TRBJ2-7	CASSLTLVAEQYF	TGTGCCAGCAGCCTTACCTTAGTCGCCGAGCAGTACTTC
TRBV6-1	TRBD1	-	TRBJ1-5	CASSVRTGGGRNQPQHF	TGTGCCAGCAGTGTAAGGACAGGGGGCGGCAGAAATCAGCCCCAGCATTTT
TRBV28	-	-	TRBJ1-5	CASSLGGQGNQPQHF	TGTGCCAGCAGTTTAGGTGGACAAGGCAATCAGCCCCAGCATTTT
TRBV3-1/TRBV3-2	TRBD2	-	TRBJ2-2	CASSFPGLAAGGLAGELFF	TGTGCCAGCAGCTTTCCGGGACTAGCCGCGGGAGGGTTGGCCGGGGAGCTGTTTTTT
TRBV5-1	-	-	TRBJ1-4	CASSRATNEKLFF	TGCGCCAGCTCGAGGGCAACTAATGAAAAACTGTTTTTT
TRBV24-1	-	-	TRBJ2-1	CATSDLRGGGYNEQFF	TGTGCCACCAGTGATTTGCGAGGGGGGGGATACAATGAGCAGTTCTTC
TRBV10-3	TRBD1	few	TRBJ1-5	CAISESDREDQPQHF	TGTGCCATCAGTGAGTCGGACAGGGAGGATCAGCCCCAGCATTTT
TRBV7-2	-	-	TRBJ1-1	CASSPQALPSTEAFF	TGTGCCAGCAGCCCACAGGCCCTGCCGAGTACTGAAGCTTTCTTT
TRBV4-1	TRBD1	once	TRBJ2-7	CASSQVSRTGHYEQYF	TGCGCCAGCAGCCAAGTTAGTCGGACAGGGCACTACGAGCAGTACTTC
TRBV7-9	-	-	TRBJ1-5	CASSFNSNQPQHF	TGTGCCAGCAGCTTCAATAGCAATCAGCCCCAGCATTTT
TRBV11-2	-	-	TRBJ1-4	CASSLIPGGGREKLFF	TGTGCCAGCAGCCTTATCCCGGGGGGGGGCCGAGAAAAACTGTTTTTT
TRBV30	-	-	TRBJ1-6	CAWREDGLGSPLHF	TGTGCCTGGAGGGAGGACGGTTTGGGATCACCCCTCCACTTT
TRBV6-6	TRBD1	-	TRBJ1-6	CASATGDGRYNSPLHF	TGTGCCAGCGCCACAGGGGACGGGCGTTATAATTCACCCCTCCACTTT
TRBV7-9	-	-	TRBJ2-1	CASSRLAPLYNEQFF	TGTGCCAGCAGCCGCCTAGCGCCTCTCTACAATGAGCAGTTCTTC
TRBV2	TRBD2	-	TRBJ2-7	CASSGEREYSYQYF	TGTGCCAGCAGCGGCGAGCGGGAATACTCATACCAGTACTTC
TRBV3-1/TRBV3-2	TRBD2	-	TRBJ2-1	CASSQVAGVYNEQFF	TGTGCCAGCAGCCAAGTTGCGGGAGTCTACAATGAGCAGTTCTTC
TRBV9	-	-	TRBJ1-1	CASSVAPGVFTEAFF	TGTGCCAGCAGCGTAGCCCCGGGGGTATTCACTGAAGCTTTCTTT
TRBV27	TRBD1	-	TRBJ1-5	CASSFQGAGNQPQHF	TGTGCCAGCAGCTTCCAGGGGGCTGGCAATCAGCCCCAGCATTTT
TRBV2	TRBD1	few	TRBJ1-6	CASRVRDRSNSPLHF	TGTGCCAGCAGAGTCCGGGACAGGTCAAATTCACCCCTCCACTTT
TRBV6-5	-	-	TRBJ1-2	CASRLGAGNYGYTF	TGTGCCAGCAGACTCGGGGCGGGAAACTATGGCTACACCTTC
TRBV28	-	-	TRBJ1-1	CASSSPQAYTEAFF	TGTGCCAGCAGCTCCCCGCAGGCTTACACTGAAGCTTTCTTT
TRBV28	-	-	TRBJ2-1	CASSLWASKGDGNEQFF	TGTGCCAGCAGTTTATGGGCTAGCAAGGGGGATGGGAATGAGCAGTTCTTC
TRBV4-3	TRBD1	-	TRBJ2-2	CASSQGRDRGNTGELFF	TGCGCCAGCAGCCAAGGCCGGGACAGGGGTAACACCGGGGAGCTGTTTTTT
TRBV30	-	-	TRBJ1-1	CAWSVGANTEAFF	TGTGCCTGGAGTGTAGGAGCGAACACTGAAGCTTTCTTT
TRBV10-3	-	-	TRBJ1-1	CAISEQTGRTGYTEAFF	TGTGCCATCAGTGAACAAACGGGGAGAACCGGGTACACTGAAGCTTTCTTT
TRBV3-1/TRBV3-2	TRBD1	-	TRBJ1-2	CASSLQGAYGYTF	TGTGCCAGCAGCCTCCAGGGGGCATATGGCTACACCTTC
TRBV21-1	-	-	TRBJ1-5	CASSKEADRACDQPQHF	TGTGCCAGCAGCAAAGAAGCAGACAGGGCATGCGATCAGCCCCAGCATTTT
TRBV10-1	-	-	TRBJ2-3	CASSEKGSVTDTQYF	TGCGCCAGCAGTGAGAAGGGGTCGGTCACAGATACGCAGTATTTT
TRBV12-3/TRBV12-4	TRBD2	-	TRBJ2-1	CASSLSGTQFF	TGTGCCAGCAGTTTGAGCGGGACGCAGTTCTTC
TRBV6-2/TRBV6-3	TRBD1	-	TRBJ2-1	CASSPTGSEQFF	TGTGCCAGCAGCCCGACAGGGAGTGAGCAGTTCTTC
TRBV3-1/TRBV3-2	TRBD1	few	TRBJ1-2	CASGPGTGDYGYTF	TGTGCCAGCGGCCCCGGGACAGGGGACTATGGCTACACCTTC
TRBV5-6	-	-	TRBJ1-3	CASSDQQQFFSGNTIYF	TGTGCCAGCAGCGATCAACAGCAGTTCTTCTCTGGAAACACCATATATTTT
TRBV6-5	-	-	TRBJ2-2	CASKRGLTNTGELFF	TGTGCCAGCAAACGTGGGCTGACGAACACCGGGGAGCTGTTTTTT
TRBV5-1	TRBD2	once	TRBJ2-5	CASSLAGGNWETQYF	TGCGCCAGCAGCTTAGCGGGAGGTAATTGGGAGACCCAGTACTTC
TRBV3-1/TRBV3-2	TRBD2	-	TRBJ2-3	CASSQAYSGGEDTQYF	TGTGCCAGCAGCCAAGCCTATAGCGGGGGGGAGGATACGCAGTATTTT
TRBV9	-	-	TRBJ2-7	CASSAGHSYEQYF	TGTGCCAGCAGCGCGGGACACTCCTACGAGCAGTACTTC
TRBV7-2	TRBD2	-	TRBJ2-1	CASSLVGPSGGEQFF	TGTGCCAGCAGCTTAGTTGGCCCTAGCGGGGGGGAGCAGTTCTTC
TRBV2	-	-	TRBJ2-7	CASREGQIYEQYF	TGTGCCAGCAGAGAAGGACAGATCTACGAGCAGTACTTC
TRBV4-2	-	-	TRBJ2-2	CASSLEATGNTGELFF	TGTGCCAGCAGCCTCGAGGCGACAGGGAACACCGGGGAGCTGTTTTTT
TRBV6-5	TRBD1	-	TRBJ2-2	CASSYGQVNTGELFF	TGTGCCAGCAGTTACGGACAGGTCAACACCGGGGAGCTGTTTTTT
TRBV13	-	-	TRBJ2-3	CASSLVEGVNTQYF	TGTGCCAGCAGCTTAGTAGAGGGGGTAAATACGCAGTATTTT
TRBV27	TRBD1	-	TRBJ1-1	CASTGGRHSEAFF	TGTGCCAGCACAGGGGGGCGACACTCTGAAGCTTTCTTT
TRBV24-1	TRBD2	-	TRBJ2-1	CATSDWGSSGRGSYNEQFF	TGTGCCACCAGTGATTGGGGTTCTAGCGGGAGGGGGTCCTACAATGAGCAGTTCTTC
TRBV2	-	-	TRBJ1-2	CASSEGTYGYTF	TGTGCCAGCAGTGAGGGCACCTATGGCTACACCTTC
TRBV19	-	-	TRBJ1-2	CASSDRNYGYTF	TGTGCCAGTAGTGACAGAAACTATGGCTACACCTTC
TRBV7-9	-	-	TRBJ1-5	CASSLDSFHQPQHF	TGTGCCAGCAGCCTTGACAGCTTCCATCAGCCCCAGCATTTT
TRBV13	-	-	TRBJ2-3	CASSFTTSTDTQYF	TGTGCCAGCAGCTTCACTACGAGCACAGATACGCAGTATTTT
TRBV6-1	TRBD1	few	TRBJ2-7	CASSERGTEPYEQYF	TGTGCCAGCAGTGAACGTGGGACAGAGCCCTACGAGCAGTACTTC
TRBV15	TRBD2	once	TRBJ2-7	CATSRTSGQTREQYF	TGTGCCACCAGCAGGACTAGCGGGCAGACTCGTGAGCAGTACTTC
TRBV20-1	TRBD2	-	TRBJ2-1	CSASRGSSYNEQFF	TGCAGTGCTAGTCGCGGGAGCTCCTACAATGAGCAGTTCTTC
TRBV27	-	-	TRBJ1-2	CASTSRGLGQTYGYTF	TGTGCCAGCACGAGCCGCGGCCTGGGGCAGACCTATGGCTACACCTTC
TRBV28	-	-	TRBJ2-7	CASSSSGISYEQYF	TGTGCCAGCAGTTCCTCGGGTATCTCCTACGAGCAGTACTTC
TRBV6-2/TRBV6-3	TRBD1	-	TRBJ1-1	CASSWDRVTEAFF	TGTGCCAGCAGTTGGGACAGGGTAACTGAAGCTTTCTTT